This T cell receptor (beta chain) originates from a study of cytomegalovirus exposure and HLA in healthy donors. Looking at the study overall: Early release data held about 92 million unique TCRs from HLA-typed donors. Most donors, about 82% of more than 300 genotyped, fell in the Caucasian-associated ancestry cluster. Study results and limitations: In vitro checks showed that a few CMV-associated chains really do target CMV antigens. The productive fraction for most TCR beta V segments was about 87% or about 30% in an earlier analysis.

There are a few counts of this clone. What it binds is not known. CDR3 length: 15 residues. Trimming took off 4 bases at V and 0 bases at J, with 11 bases between the two ends. Germline-derived CDR1 and CDR2 are SGHTS and YDEGEE. A multiplex PCR was run with 60 Vbeta primers and 13 Jbeta primers. Here immunoSEQ multiplex PCR was the method, and the copy in TCRdb shows in-frame clones only, minus some. The data show around 110,000 clones, with approximately 70% seen just once and approximately 1.5% held by the top ten. J is TRBJ2-1 and V is TRBV5-8, with a weak D call TRBD2 (6 bases). The sequence derives from a young man in good health and CMV-seronegative. The sequenced sample consisted of PBMCs. CDR3 loop: CASSPFGGSYNEQFF. As DNA, the CDR3 is TGTGCCAGCAGCCCGTTCGGGGGCTCCTACAATGAGCAGTTCTTC.